A single sample is the source of the 18 T cell receptor beta chains below, sequenced in a study of shared clonotypes between healthy human individuals. Sequenced by immunoSEQ multiplex PCR; TCRdb stores in-frame clones only, minus some. The table includes about 2.4 million clones, 90% to 95% detected once. Sequenced sample: naive CD4+ T cells from PBMCs. As to subset: CD45RA+ positively selected. These receptor sequences come from a man aged 18-30 years in good health. Some clones in this sample may be carry-over from other donors' samples.

This clone appeared once. This sequence joins TRBV5-4 and TRBJ2-1; 9 bases align to TRBD2. With V trimmed by 3 bases and J by 4 bases, 11 bases remained unmatched. The germline gives CDR1 SGHNT, CDR2 YYREEE (reference sequence). The CDR3 covers 17 residues. The CDR3 protein is CASSSAQAGGGYNEQFF. As DNA, the CDR3 is TGTGCCAGCAGCTCAGCGCAAGCGGGAGGTGGTTACAATGAGCAGTTCTTC.

The J gene is TRBJ2-3, the V gene TRBV5-1; 9 bases are a match to TRBD2. Germline V CDR1 and CDR2: SGHRS, YFSETQ. CDR3 length: 16 residues. V lost 4 bases and J lost 2; bases outside the gene matches: 8. In DNA form, the CDR3 reads TGCGCCAGCAGCCCCATAGCGGGGGTGGTCACAGATACGCAGTATTTT. Residues: CASSPIAGVVTDTQYF.

The chain combines TRBV5-5 with TRBJ1-2; 7 nucleotides line up with TRBD1. Germline-derived CDR1 and CDR2 are SGHKS and YYEKEE (reference sequence). Germline trimming cut 3 bases from V and 6 bases from J; bases unmatched to any gene: 11. CDR3 length: 15 residues. The chain's CDR3 is CASSSAAGQDHGYTF. The CDR3 DNA reads as TGTGCCAGCAGCTCGGCGGCCGGACAGGACCATGGCTACACCTTC.

The rearrangement links TRBV2 to TRBJ2-7, with D maybe TRBD2 (6 bases). In germline, CDR1 is SNHLY, CDR2 FYNNEI. Trimming left V 6 bases short and J 3 bases short, with 18 bases between. There are 15 residues in the CDR3. This chain's CDR3 is CASRMPGGPVYEQYF. In nucleotides, the CDR3 is TGTGCCAGCAGGATGCCCGGAGGGCCGGTCTACGAGCAGTACTTC. Full variable domain (remainder filled in from reference TRBV2 and TRBJ2-7): EPEVTQTPSHQVTQMGQEVILRCVPISNHLYFYWYRQILGQKVEFLVSFYNNEISEKSEIFDDQFSVERPDGSNFTLKIRSTKLEDSAMYFCASRMPGGPVYEQYFGPGTRLTVT.

To note about this clone: The same CDR3 arises from other DNA sequences in this sample as well. The chain joins TRBV5-1 to TRBJ1-1; D is undetermined. The V end was cut by 0 bases, the J end by 2 bases, with 8 bases between. The CDR3 has 14 amino acids. CDR1 SGHRS and CDR2 YFSETQ come from the germline V gene. The CDR3 region has the DNA TGCGCCAGCAGCTTGGGGGCGGGAAACACTGAAGCTTTCTTT. Translation gives CASSLGAGNTEAFF.

The rearrangement uses TRBV7-8 and TRBJ2-2; maybe TRBD1 (6 bases). Germline CDR1 is SGHVS and CDR2 is FQNEAQ. This CDR3 comprises 15 residues. V lost 3 bases and J 1 base, leaving 9 bases between the germline ends. The CDR3 here is CASSFGQLNTGELFF. As DNA, the CDR3 is TGTGCCAGCAGCTTCGGACAGCTGAACACCGGGGAGCTGTTTTTT.

Notes on this clone: Other DNA sequences in the same sample also yield this CDR3. The chain recombines TRBV28 with TRBJ1-4, with 12 bases fitting TRBD1. Germline V gene sequence: CDR1 MDHEN, CDR2 SYDVKM. The CDR3 totals 16 residues. V shed 6 bases and J 8 bases; nucleotides not matched to a gene: 10. CDR3 nucleotides: TGTGCCAGCAGCTCACCGGGACAGGGGGCAGGAGAAAAACTGTTTTTT. This codes for CASSSPGQGAGEKLFF. Supplemented by reference TRBV28 and TRBJ1-4, the full variable domain reads DVKVTQSSRYLVKRTGEKVFLECVQDMDHENMFWYRQDPGLGLRLIYFSYDVKMKEKGDIPEGYSVSREKKERFSLILESASTNQTSMYLCASSSPGQGAGEKLFFGSGTQLSVL.

This clone was seen once. The V and J genes are TRBV4-3 and TRBJ2-1; TRBD2 aligns across 13 bases. This CDR3 is built from 18 residues. J gave up 7 bases and V 3 bases, and 12 bases lay outside the gene matches. From germline, CDR1 is LGHNA and CDR2 YSLEER. The CDR3 sequence is CASSQRGGGLAGWNEQFF. The CDR3 DNA reads as TGCGCCAGCAGCCAGCGGGGAGGGGGACTAGCGGGATGGAATGAGCAGTTCTTC.

The genes are TRBV5-4 and TRBJ2-3; 7 positions match TRBD1. Trimming cost V 3 bases and J 1 base; bases outside gene matches: 8. The CDR3 runs to 16 residues. The V gene's germline CDR1 is SGHNT and CDR2 YYREEE (reference sequence). The CDR3 loop reads CASSSPRDSRTDTQYF. CDR3 nucleotide sequence: TGTGCCAGCAGCTCCCCCAGGGACAGCCGCACAGATACGCAGTATTTT.

The chain uses TRBV7-9 and TRBJ1-5; the D gene is possibly TRBD1 (5 bases). There are 15 residues in the CDR3. The V end lost 0 bases, the J end lost 8 bases, and 14 bases lay between the germline ends. Germline V CDR1 and CDR2: SEHNR, FQNEAQ (reference sequence). The chain's CDR3 is CASSLAHGGWEPQHF. CDR3 DNA: TGTGCCAGCAGCTTAGCGCACGGGGGGTGGGAGCCCCAGCATTTT. The full variable domain, completed using reference TRBV7-9 and TRBJ1-5, is DTGVSQNPRHKITKRGQNVTFRCDPISEHNRLYWYRQTLGQGPEFLTYFQNEAQLEKSRLLSDRFSAERPKGSFSTLEIQRTEQGDSAMYLCASSLAHGGWEPQHFGDGTRLSIL.

The chain is built from TRBV2 and TRBJ2-5; 7 nucleotides line up with TRBD2. Germline CDR1 and CDR2: SNHLY and FYNNEI. There are 13 residues in the CDR3. The V gene end was trimmed by 11 bases and the J gene end by 2 bases; junction bases not matched to a gene: 8. Here the CDR3 reads CASQEREQETQYF. DNA of the CDR3: TGTGCCTCCCAGGAGCGGGAACAAGAGACCCAGTACTTC.

A few counts support this clone. The CDR3 bases are TGTGCCAGCAGCGTAGGGAACCGACTAATAGGTGGCTACACCTTC. Its translation: CASSVGNRLIGGYTF. The J gene is TRBJ1-2, the V gene TRBV9, with D unclear. Germline V gene data show CDR1 as SGDLS and CDR2 as YYNGEE. The CDR3 is 15 residues long. Trimming cost V 0 bases and J 7 bases, with 16 bases left between them.

In its sample, this clone was seen once. The chain uses TRBV27 and TRBJ2-7; 9 nucleotides agree with TRBD1. CDR3 length: 14 amino acids. CDR1 is MNHEY, CDR2 SMNVEV, per germline (reference sequence). Germline trimming cut 5 bases from V and 3 bases from J; bases unmatched to any gene: 5. The CDR3 sequence is CASSAGQGFYEQYF. CDR3 nucleotide sequence: TGTGCCAGCAGTGCGGGACAGGGTTTCTACGAGCAGTACTTC.

This clone is a singleton in its sample. The chain couples TRBV5-4 to TRBJ2-4, with D perhaps TRBD1 (8 bases). The CDR3 has 15 amino acids. Trimming pared 4 bases from V and 9 bases from J, leaving 20 bases between. Germline CDR1 and CDR2: SGHNT and YYREEE (reference sequence). The CDR3 reads CASSPSQGGLAIQYF. The CDR3 region has the DNA TGTGCCAGCAGCCCATCACAGGGGGGGCTAGCCATTCAGTACTTC.

The V gene is TRBV9, the J gene TRBJ2-2, with 7 bases that match TRBD1. The V segment lost 4 bases and the J segment 0 bases; nucleotides outside the gene matches: 3. This CDR3 comprises 15 residues. CDR1 is SGDLS, CDR2 YYNGEE, per germline. The CDR3 nucleotides read TGTGCCAGCAGCCTGGGACAGCCGAACACCGGGGAGCTGTTTTTT. Protein sequence: CASSLGQPNTGELFF.

The CDR3 loop reads CASSEWGSLHF. As DNA, the CDR3 is TGTGCCAGCAGTGAGTGGGGGTCCCTCCACTTT. The chain recombines TRBV25-1 with TRBJ1-6, with a tentative D call TRBD1 (5 bases). V gave up 3 bases and J gave up 14 bases, with 8 bases separating them. CDR1 and CDR2 from the germline V gene are MGHDK and SYGVNS. The CDR3 loop spans 11 amino acids.

The V gene is TRBV28, the J gene TRBJ2-5; 7 bases are a match to TRBD1. The CDR3 is 11 residues long. The J segment lost 5 bases and the V segment lost 10 bases, leaving 4 bases of the junction unmatched. Germline loops: CDR1 MDHEN, CDR2 SYDVKM. The CDR3 DNA reads as TGTGCCACCCGACAGGGCGAGACCCAGTACTTC. This gives the protein CATRQGETQYF.

This clone was seen only a few times. This sequence joins TRBV28 and TRBJ1-1; D is perhaps TRBD1 (5 bases). Germline V gives CDR1 MDHEN, CDR2 SYDVKM. The CDR3 sequence is 11 residues long. The germline V and J ends were trimmed by 6 bases and 10 bases, with 12 bases remaining between them. The CDR3 here is CASREEGRAFF. The CDR3 coding sequence is TGTGCCAGCAGAGAGGAGGGGAGAGCTTTCTTT.